The 3 T cell receptor beta chains given below trace back to one sample, sequenced in a study of T cells in Graves' hyperthyroidism and ophthalmopathy. TCR beta CDR3 regions were amplified from RNA. When the TCR CDR3 underwent first-round RT-PCR, the HTBI primer set was used. TCRdb reprocessed the multiplex PCR reads with MiXCR, giving one entry per CDR3 protein. The sample yields more than 450,000 distinct CDR3 sequences, less than 15% seen once. The sample consisted of blood. The receptors were sampled from a middle-aged woman with Graves' hyperthyroidism.

Ten or more counts support this clonotype. V gene TRBV20-1 combines with J gene TRBJ2-7; D possibly corresponds to TRBD2 (5 bases). Trimming took off 2 bases at V and 7 bases at J, with 12 bases between the two ends. CDR1 is DFQATT and CDR2 is SNEGSKA in the germline V gene (reference sequence). The CDR3 runs 12 residues. The CDR3 sequence: CSARPSSGEQYF. The DNA of the CDR3 is TGCAGTGCTAGACCCTCGTCGGGGGAGCAGTACTTC.

The table lists this clonotype with many counts. V is TRBV28 and J is TRBJ2-7; D is perhaps TRBD1 or TRBD2 (5 bases each). The CDR3 contains 11 residues. Germline-derived CDR1 and CDR2 are MDHEN and SYDVKM. Trimming stripped 7 bases from V and 6 bases from J, with 10 bases between. The CDR3 DNA reads TGTGCCAGCACAGAGGGGATCGAGCAGTACTTC. This encodes CASTEGIEQYF.

This clonotype was detected only a few times. This rearrangement joins TRBV15 to TRBJ2-1; 12 nucleotides agree with TRBD2. From germline, CDR1 is LNHNV and CDR2 YYDKDF (reference sequence). The CDR3 totals 17 residues. V was clipped by 5 bases and J by 7 bases; unmatched bases: 12. CDR3 protein: CATSGTTSGRVRNEQFF. The DNA for the CDR3 is TGTGCCACCAGCGGAACGACTAGCGGGAGAGTAAGGAATGAGCAGTTCTTC.